Sequencing of this T cell receptor (beta chain) was carried out in a study of blood T cell repertoires in COVID-19. Study overall: Samples came from the United States, Italy and Spain, spanning acute and convalescent COVID-19. Sample material is recorded as cDNA or gDNA derived from T cells, B-cell-depleted T cells, or PBMCs.

Per the study methods: Counts of nucleated cells, estimated from reference gene primer amplification, were obtained. Sequencing used immunoSEQ multiplex PCR; TCRdb keeps in-frame clones, though not all of them. D and trimming come from the DNA, and the V and J calls and clone size come from that table. The repertoire holds around 40,000 clones, with 70% to 80% as singletons. The CDR3 is 13 residues long. Germline V lookup: CDR1 SGHNT, CDR2 YENEEA. V lost 2 bases and J lost 8, with 12 bases in between. J is TRBJ1-2 and V is TRBV11-3; no definite D call. The receptor comes from an older man with acute or convalescent COVID-19. Sequenced material: peripheral blood. The CDR3: CASSLPGSIGYTF. The DNA of the CDR3 is TGTGCCAGCAGCTTACCAGGCTCAATCGGCTACACCTTC.